This T cell receptor (beta chain) appears in the sequencing data of a study of cytomegalovirus exposure and HLA in healthy donors. Each of the donors was a healthy bone marrow donor. PCR involved 60 Vbeta and 13 Jbeta primers. TCRdb's table, derived via immunoSEQ multiplex PCR, lists solely in-frame clones and lacks some. The table has about 140,000 clones, over 8% seen once; the top ten hold over 1.5%. This clone was counted only a few times. CDR1 SEHNR and CDR2 FQNEAQ come from the germline V gene (reference sequence). V lost 5 bases to trimming and J lost 5 bases, with 13 bases between them. The CDR3 has 14 residues.

The receptor was isolated from a male donor in good health and CMV-seronegative. The chain carries TRBV7-9 and TRBJ1-5; D unresolved. Sequenced input: PBMCs. CDR3 bases: TGTGCCAGCAGCCTTACCGGTCTCTATCAGCCCCAGCATTTT. Translated, it gives CASSLTGLYQPQHF.